This T cell receptor beta chain was profiled in a study of beta chain features in type 1 diabetes. This clone was picked up a small number of times. Expressed TCRB transcripts were sequenced, since all the RNA that had been isolated was reverse transcribed. Profiling relied on immunoSEQ multiplex PCR, and the TCRdb table lists in-frame clones only, not all of them. There are hundreds of thousands of clones in the sample; around 12% occur only once, and 0.017% lies in the top ten. The germline V gene encodes CDR1 MNHEY and CDR2 SVGAGI. The CDR3 is 15 amino acids. V shed 6 bases and J shed 0 bases, with 13 bases lying between them.

V is TRBV6-5 and J is TRBJ2-3; TRBD2 is a possible D gene (6 bases). Sequencing input: naive CD4+ T cells from blood. This sequence originates from a man between 18 and 29 years old in good health. Here the CDR3 reads CASREGTPSTDTQYF. For the CDR3, the DNA is TGTGCCAGCAGGGAGGGGACTCCTAGCACAGATACGCAGTATTTT.